This paragraph covers one T cell receptor beta chain sequence. Antigen unknown. Measured with immunoSEQ multiplex PCR; TCRdb has only the in-frame clones, and not every one. The repertoire has over 100,000 clones, roughly nine tenths of them found once; the top ten carry under 4%. This CDR3 comprises 18 residues. Germline CDR1 reads SGHNT; CDR2 reads YYREEE (reference sequence). The V gene end was trimmed by 2 bases and the J gene end by 10 bases; junction bases not matched to a gene: 15. This record comes from a study of T cell responses to AZD1222 COVID-19 vaccine. Study background: Investigators merged groups given second doses at roughly 4 or roughly 12 weeks.

Study-wide results and limits: Nearly half of unique spike-specific TCRs reportedly avoided B.1.351 and B.1.1.7 mutated regions. A mostly white British donor set with more females was recruited, and clonal diversity was possibly underestimated. No repertoire was sampled before or during the peak T cell response, only after it.

The origin of this receptor is an adult in good health. The chain combines TRBV5-4 with TRBJ2-2, with 12 bases that match TRBD2. The source was peripheral blood, collected on day 0 of AZD1222 vaccination. CDR3 DNA sequence: TGTGCCAGCAGCTTCGCTCGTGTTTCTAGCGGGAGGGCTCAGGAGCTGTTTTTT. The encoded protein is CASSFARVSSGRAQELFF.